The 22 T cell receptor beta chains reported below all come from one sample, sequenced in a study of blood T cell repertoires in COVID-19. The repertoire was sequenced with immunoSEQ multiplex PCR; TCRdb's copy has only in-frame clones and lacks some. This sample has 100,000 to 150,000 clones, with roughly four fifths found just once. Sequenced: peripheral blood. Source of these receptors: a woman between 50 and 59 years old with acute or convalescent COVID-19.

The chain has TRBV6-1 and TRBJ1-2; D is ambiguous. From germline, CDR1 is MNHNS and CDR2 SASEGT. The CDR3 sequence is 14 residues long. Trimming removed 1 base from V and 7 bases from J, with 13 bases in between. The CDR3 spells CASSEVAASLGYTF. The CDR3 DNA sequence: TGTGCCAGCAGTGAAGTTGCGGCATCCCTTGGCTACACCTTC.

The chain couples TRBV7-2 to TRBJ1-1; possibly TRBD1 for D (6 bases). The CDR3 runs 13 residues. Germline CDR1 and CDR2: SGHTA and FQGNSA. V was shortened by 7 bases and J by 10 bases, with 19 bases between the two germline ends. The chain's CDR3 is CASTRGGGLIAFF. CDR3 sequence (DNA): TGTGCCAGCACCCGAGGGGGGGGGTTGATAGCTTTCTTT.

Written as DNA, the CDR3 is TGTGCCAGCACCATCCTAGTTACCACCGGGGAGCTGTTTTTT. Translated: CASTILVTTGELFF. The chain is built from TRBV5-6 and TRBJ2-2; D gene uncertain. This CDR3 comprises 14 residues. V was shortened by 6 bases and J by 4 bases, with 13 bases between the two germline ends. Germline V CDR1 and CDR2: SGHDT, YYEEEE.

The rearrangement links TRBV5-1 to TRBJ2-3, with 8 bases lining up with TRBD1. Germline V lookup: CDR1 SGHRS, CDR2 YFSETQ. The trim removed 4 bases at V and 4 bases at J, leaving 5 bases unmatched. This CDR3 is 14 amino acids long. The CDR3 DNA sequence: TGCGCCAGCAGCAGCAGGGGGCCCCCAGATACGCAGTATTTT. Translation gives CASSSRGPPDTQYF.

J is TRBJ1-1 and V is TRBV2; no clear D. Germline assignment: CDR1 SNHLY and CDR2 FYNNEI. Trimming cost V 7 bases and J 4 bases, with 16 bases left between them. The CDR3 has 14 residues. The CDR3 reads CASKRNGVRTEAFF. In DNA, the CDR3 is TGTGCCAGCAAAAGAAACGGGGTTCGCACTGAAGCTTTCTTT.

The chain links TRBV6-5 to TRBJ2-1; 9 bases align to TRBD2. This CDR3 spans 15 amino acids. The germline V gene has CDR1 MNHEY and CDR2 SVGAGI. The V and J ends lost 6 bases and 2 bases, in that order; junction bases with no gene match: 5. In DNA form, the CDR3 reads TGTGCCAGCAGCCCGACTAGCGGAACCTACAATGAGCAGTTCTTC. The encoded protein is CASSPTSGTYNEQFF.

This sequence joins TRBV6-5 and TRBJ1-5; D may be TRBD1 (6 bases). There are 13 residues in the CDR3. Germline values: CDR1 MNHEY, CDR2 SVGAGI. Trimming pared 7 bases from V and 3 bases from J, leaving 10 bases between. The CDR3 spells CASNGQFNQPQHF. The CDR3 DNA reads TGTGCCAGCAACGGACAGTTCAATCAGCCCCAGCATTTT.

In its sample, this clone was seen once. This rearrangement joins TRBV10-1 to TRBJ1-1; no clear D gene. This CDR3 is built from 14 residues. Germline V lookup: CDR1 WNHNN, CDR2 SYGVQD (reference sequence). Trimming pared 5 bases from V and 1 base from J, leaving 11 bases between. CDR3 in DNA: TGCGCCAGCAGTCTAGGTCCCAGGAACACTGAAGCTTTCTTT. Its translation: CASSLGPRNTEAFF.

CDR3 coding DNA: TGTGCCAGCAGCAAAGGCACCGGGACAGGGCCCAGTGGATACATTAGGCCCCAGCATTTT. The encoded protein is CASSKGTGTGPSGYIRPQHF. The chain combines TRBV21-1 with TRBJ1-5; TRBD1, the table's D call, lacks a check against the DNA. TRBV21-1 is a pseudogene locus. The CDR3 has 20 amino acids.

This clone has just a few counts. The chain couples TRBV7-2 to TRBJ2-2; D not resolved. V was shortened by 4 bases and J by 4 bases, with 7 bases between the two germline ends. The CDR3 sequence is 13 residues long. Germline CDR1 is SGHTA and CDR2 is FQGNSA. The CDR3 here is CASSSIFTGELFF. CDR3 sequence (DNA): TGTGCCAGCAGCTCCATTTTCACCGGGGAGCTGTTTTTT.

This clone was counted once. This CDR3 reads CASSLKTGIYGYTF. CDR3 coding DNA: TGTGCCAGCAGTTTGAAGACAGGGATCTATGGCTACACCTTC. This chain connects TRBV6-5 to TRBJ1-2; 7 nucleotides line up with TRBD1. The CDR3 has 14 residues. With 4 bases clipped from V and 4 bases from J, the junction kept 6 bases outside the gene matches. Germline CDR1 reads MNHEY; CDR2 reads SVGAGI.

This clone was detected only once. The V and J genes are TRBV6-1 and TRBJ1-1; possibly TRBD1 for D (5 bases). Germline values: CDR1 MNHNS, CDR2 SASEGT. The V end lost 2 bases, the J end lost 5 bases, and 15 bases lay between the germline ends. CDR3 length: 15 residues. This CDR3 is CASSEIEGRRTEAFF. CDR3 nucleotide sequence: TGTGCCAGCAGTGAAATTGAGGGGAGGAGAACTGAAGCTTTCTTT.

The chain employs TRBV5-1 and TRBJ2-2; 11 nucleotides match TRBD2. With 2 bases clipped from V and 5 bases from J, the junction kept 5 bases outside the gene matches. This CDR3 is built from 16 residues. Germline V gene data show CDR1 as SGHRS and CDR2 as YFSETQ. The CDR3 coding sequence is TGCGCCAGCAGCTTAACTAGCGGGAGTATGACCGGGGAGCTGTTTTTT. Translation: CASSLTSGSMTGELFF. Filled out from reference TRBV5-1 and TRBJ2-2, the complete variable domain reads KAGVTQTPRYLIKTRGQQVTLSCSPISGHRSVSWYQQTPGQGLQFLFEYFSETQRNKGNFPGRFSGRQFSNSRSEMNVSTLELGDSALYLCASSLTSGSMTGELFFGEGSRLTVL.

The chain combines TRBV19 with TRBJ1-1; D uncertain. Trimming stripped 7 bases from V and 0 bases from J, with 9 bases between. The CDR3 is 13 residues long. CDR1 and CDR2 (germline): LNHDA, SQIVND (reference sequence). The CDR3 DNA reads TGTGCCAGTAAACGACGGGTGAACACTGAAGCTTTCTTT. This translates into CASKRRVNTEAFF.

This clone was found a few times. J is TRBJ1-1 and V is TRBV14, with 7 bases that match TRBD1. V trimming: 4 bases; J trimming: 5 bases; junction bases outside the gene matches: 13. From germline, CDR1 is SGHDN and CDR2 FVKESK. CDR3 length equals 16 residues. CDR3 sequence (DNA): TGTGCCAGCAGCCGCGAACAGGGGATGGGGAATACTGAAGCTTTCTTT. Translated, it gives CASSREQGMGNTEAFF.

This chain connects TRBV7-9 to TRBJ1-2; the D gene is possibly TRBD1 (5 bases). Germline CDR1 is SEHNR and CDR2 is FQNEAQ (reference sequence). The CDR3 is 13 amino acids. Trimming left V 1 base short and J 8 bases short, with 11 bases between. The CDR3 sequence: CASSLEAGGGYTF. The CDR3 DNA reads as TGTGCCAGCAGCTTAGAGGCGGGGGGAGGCTACACCTTC.

The chain has TRBV6-2 or TRBV6-3 and TRBJ1-5; no firm D call. Germline values: CDR1 MNHEY, CDR2 SVGEGT. Trimming pared 6 bases from V and 4 bases from J, leaving 22 bases between. This CDR3 contains 17 residues. CDR3 region: CASSREPFTVRNQPQHF. CDR3 DNA: TGTGCCAGCAGCCGGGAGCCCTTTACAGTTCGAAATCAGCCCCAGCATTTT.

This clone has a single count. The rearrangement links TRBV2 to TRBJ1-5, with 8 bases fitting TRBD1. Germline-derived CDR1 and CDR2 are SNHLY and FYNNEI. This CDR3 has 14 residues. The V and J ends lost 6 bases and 5 bases, in that order; junction bases with no gene match: 6. The CDR3 spells CASSLDRGDQPQHF. The CDR3 DNA follows: TGTGCCAGCAGCCTTGACAGGGGTGATCAGCCCCAGCATTTT. Filled out from reference TRBV2 and TRBJ1-5, the complete variable domain reads EPEVTQTPSHQVTQMGQEVILRCVPISNHLYFYWYRQILGQKVEFLVSFYNNEISEKSEIFDDQFSVERPDGSNFTLKIRSTKLEDSAMYFCASSLDRGDQPQHFGDGTRLSIL.

J is TRBJ1-5 and V is TRBV5-1; 7 nucleotides align to TRBD1. The germline gives CDR1 SGHRS, CDR2 YFSETQ. The J segment lost 4 bases and the V segment lost 0 bases, leaving 4 bases of the junction unmatched. The CDR3 spans 15 residues. The CDR3, as DNA: TGCGCCAGCAGCTTGGCGGGACAGAAAAATCAGCCCCAGCATTTT. Translating gives CASSLAGQKNQPQHF.

This clone was seen a few times. CDR3 sequence: CASSLERGLDYGYTF. The CDR3 DNA follows: TGTGCCAGCAGTTTGGAGAGGGGGTTAGACTATGGCTACACCTTC. The chain recombines TRBV27 with TRBJ1-2; possible D gene TRBD1, 6 bases. The CDR3 is made up of 15 amino acids. The V gene lost 3 bases and the J gene lost 3 bases, with 14 bases spanning the gap. Germline assignment: CDR1 MNHEY and CDR2 SMNVEV (reference sequence).

The V gene is TRBV4-2, the J gene TRBJ2-1, with 7 bases aligning to TRBD2. V was clipped by 0 bases and J by 12 bases; unmatched bases: 2. The V gene's germline CDR1 is LGHNA and CDR2 YNFKEQ. The CDR3 contains 12 residues. The CDR3 bases are TGTGCCAGCAGCCAAGATCCGGGGGGGCAGTTCTTC. Encoded protein: CASSQDPGGQFF.

J is TRBJ2-3 and V is TRBV4-1; D possibly corresponds to TRBD2 (5 bases). In germline, CDR1 is MGHRA, CDR2 YSYEKL. Trimming stripped 1 base from V and 0 bases from J, with 11 bases between. This CDR3 region has 16 residues. CDR3 loop: CASSQVQAVSTDTQYF. In DNA form, the CDR3 reads TGCGCCAGCAGCCAAGTTCAAGCGGTTAGCACAGATACGCAGTATTTT.